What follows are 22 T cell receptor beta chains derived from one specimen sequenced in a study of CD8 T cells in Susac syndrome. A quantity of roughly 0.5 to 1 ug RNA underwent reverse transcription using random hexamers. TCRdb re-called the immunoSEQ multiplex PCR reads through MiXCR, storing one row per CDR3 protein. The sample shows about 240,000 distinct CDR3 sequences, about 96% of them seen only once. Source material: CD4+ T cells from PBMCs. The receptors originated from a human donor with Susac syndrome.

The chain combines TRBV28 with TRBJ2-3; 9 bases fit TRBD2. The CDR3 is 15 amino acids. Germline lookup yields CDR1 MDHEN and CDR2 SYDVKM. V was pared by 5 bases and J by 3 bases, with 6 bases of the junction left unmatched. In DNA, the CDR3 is TGTGCCAGCAGTAGGCGGACTAGCGTGACAGATACGCAGTATTTT. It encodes CASSRRTSVTDTQYF.

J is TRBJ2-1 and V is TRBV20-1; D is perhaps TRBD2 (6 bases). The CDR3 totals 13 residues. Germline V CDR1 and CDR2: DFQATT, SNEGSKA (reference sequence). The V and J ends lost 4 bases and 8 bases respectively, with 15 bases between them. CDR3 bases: TGCAGTGCTATGAGCGGGCTCTCGTATGAGCAGTTCTTC. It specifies CSAMSGLSYEQFF.

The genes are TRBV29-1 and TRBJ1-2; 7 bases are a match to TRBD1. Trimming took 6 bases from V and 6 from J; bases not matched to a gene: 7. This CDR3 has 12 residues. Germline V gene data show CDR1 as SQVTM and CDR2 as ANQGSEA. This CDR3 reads CSVTYRGHGYTF. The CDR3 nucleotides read TGCAGCGTGACCTACAGGGGTCATGGCTACACCTTC.

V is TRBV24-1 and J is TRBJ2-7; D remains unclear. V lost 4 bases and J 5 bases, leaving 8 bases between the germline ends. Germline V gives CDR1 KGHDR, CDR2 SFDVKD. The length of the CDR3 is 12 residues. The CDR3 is CATSDLGDEQYF. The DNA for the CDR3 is TGTGCCACCAGTGACTTGGGTGACGAGCAGTACTTC.

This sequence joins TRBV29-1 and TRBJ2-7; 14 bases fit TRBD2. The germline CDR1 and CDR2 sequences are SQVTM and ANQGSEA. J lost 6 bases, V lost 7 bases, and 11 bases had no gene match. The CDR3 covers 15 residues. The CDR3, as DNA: TGCAGCGCGGGGGAAAGGACTAGCGGGAGGACCGAGCAGTACTTC. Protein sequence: CSAGERTSGRTEQYF.

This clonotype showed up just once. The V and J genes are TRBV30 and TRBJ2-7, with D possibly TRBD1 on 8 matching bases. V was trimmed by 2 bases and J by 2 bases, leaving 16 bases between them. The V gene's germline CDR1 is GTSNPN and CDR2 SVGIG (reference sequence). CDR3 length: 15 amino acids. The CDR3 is CAWSLTGGGPYEQYF. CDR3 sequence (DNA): TGTGCCTGGAGTTTAACAGGGGGGGGCCCCTACGAGCAGTACTTC.

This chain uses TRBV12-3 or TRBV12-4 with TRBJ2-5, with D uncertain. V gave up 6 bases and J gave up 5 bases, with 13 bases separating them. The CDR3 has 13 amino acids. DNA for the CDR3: TGTGCCAGCAGCCTTCACGAGAGGGAGACCCAGTACTTC. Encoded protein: CASSLHERETQYF.

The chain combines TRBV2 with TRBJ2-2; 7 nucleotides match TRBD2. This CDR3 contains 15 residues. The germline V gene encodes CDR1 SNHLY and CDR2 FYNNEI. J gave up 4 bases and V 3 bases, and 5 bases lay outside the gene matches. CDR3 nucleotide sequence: TGTGCCAGCAGTGAGGGAGGGTTAGGCACCGGGGAGCTGTTTTTT. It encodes CASSEGGLGTGELFF.

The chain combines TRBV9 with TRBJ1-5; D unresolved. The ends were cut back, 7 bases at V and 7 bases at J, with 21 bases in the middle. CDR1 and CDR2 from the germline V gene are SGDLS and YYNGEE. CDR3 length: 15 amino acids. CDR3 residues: CASGETGVTWQPQHF. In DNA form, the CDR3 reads TGTGCCAGCGGAGAGACGGGAGTAACATGGCAGCCCCAGCATTTT.

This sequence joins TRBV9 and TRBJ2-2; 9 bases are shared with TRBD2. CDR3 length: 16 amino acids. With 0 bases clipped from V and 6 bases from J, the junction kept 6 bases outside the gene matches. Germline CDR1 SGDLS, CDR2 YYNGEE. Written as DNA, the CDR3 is TGTGCCAGCAGCGTAGACGTAGCGGGAGCTCCCGGGGAGCTGTTTTTT. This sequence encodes CASSVDVAGAPGELFF.

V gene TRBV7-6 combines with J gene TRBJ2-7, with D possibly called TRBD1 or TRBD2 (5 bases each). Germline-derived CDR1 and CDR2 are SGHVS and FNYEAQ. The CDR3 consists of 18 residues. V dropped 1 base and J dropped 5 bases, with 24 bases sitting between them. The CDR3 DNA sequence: TGTGCCAGCAGCTTAGTCCCTCCGACAGTGGAGGCCAATCACGAGCAGTACTTC. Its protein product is CASSLVPPTVEANHEQYF.

Written as DNA, the CDR3 is TGTGCCAGCAGCTTAGCCGGGACACAGAACACTGAAGCTTTCTTT. Its protein is CASSLAGTQNTEAFF. J is TRBJ1-1 and V is TRBV7-9; D may be TRBD1 (6 bases). This CDR3 comprises 15 residues. The ends were cut back, 0 bases at V and 1 base at J, with 9 bases in the middle. Germline V gives CDR1 SEHNR, CDR2 FQNEAQ (reference sequence).

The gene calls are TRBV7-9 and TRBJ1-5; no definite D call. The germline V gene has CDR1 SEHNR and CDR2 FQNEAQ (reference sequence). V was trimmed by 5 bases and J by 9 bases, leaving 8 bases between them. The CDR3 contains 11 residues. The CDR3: CASSERGPQHF. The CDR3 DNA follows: TGTGCCAGCAGCGAGCGGGGGCCCCAGCATTTT. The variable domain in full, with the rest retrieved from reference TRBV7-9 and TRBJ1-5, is DTGVSQNPRHKITKRGQNVTFRCDPISEHNRLYWYRQTLGQGPEFLTYFQNEAQLEKSRLLSDRFSAERPKGSFSTLEIQRTEQGDSAMYLCASSERGPQHFGDGTRLSIL.

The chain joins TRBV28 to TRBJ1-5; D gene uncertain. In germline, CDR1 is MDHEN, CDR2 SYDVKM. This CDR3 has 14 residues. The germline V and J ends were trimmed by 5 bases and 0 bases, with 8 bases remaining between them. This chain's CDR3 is CASSPHSSNQPQHF. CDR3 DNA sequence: TGTGCCAGCAGTCCCCATTCTAGCAATCAGCCCCAGCATTTT.

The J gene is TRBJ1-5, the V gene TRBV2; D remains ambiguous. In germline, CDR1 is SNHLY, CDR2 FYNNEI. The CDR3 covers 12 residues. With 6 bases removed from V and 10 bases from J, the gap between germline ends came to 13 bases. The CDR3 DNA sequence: TGTGCCAGCAGGGACGGTTTAGAACCCCAGCATTTT. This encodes CASRDGLEPQHF.

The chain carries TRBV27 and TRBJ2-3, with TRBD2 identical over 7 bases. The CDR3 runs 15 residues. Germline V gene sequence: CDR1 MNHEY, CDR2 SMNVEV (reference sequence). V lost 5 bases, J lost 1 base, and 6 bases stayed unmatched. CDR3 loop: CASSPNLAGTDTQYF. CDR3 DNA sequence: TGTGCCAGCAGTCCCAATCTAGCGGGCACAGATACGCAGTATTTT.

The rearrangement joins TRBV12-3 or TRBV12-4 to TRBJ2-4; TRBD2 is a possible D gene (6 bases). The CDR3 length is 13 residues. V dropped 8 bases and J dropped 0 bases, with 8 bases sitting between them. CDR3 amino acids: CASRELAKNIQYF. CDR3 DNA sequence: TGTGCCAGCCGGGAGCTAGCCAAAAACATTCAGTACTTC.

DNA for the CDR3: TGTGCCAGCAGCTTGACAGTAGCCTATGGCTACACCTTC. As protein: CASSLTVAYGYTF. This rearrangement joins TRBV7-9 to TRBJ1-2, with D maybe TRBD1 (5 bases). The germline V and J ends were trimmed by 3 bases and 4 bases, with 9 bases remaining between them. The germline V gene encodes CDR1 SEHNR and CDR2 FQNEAQ (reference sequence). The CDR3 contains 13 residues. Variable domain in full (rest from reference TRBV7-9 and TRBJ1-2): DTGVSQNPRHKITKRGQNVTFRCDPISEHNRLYWYRQTLGQGPEFLTYFQNEAQLEKSRLLSDRFSAERPKGSFSTLEIQRTEQGDSAMYLCASSLTVAYGYTFGSGTRLTVV.

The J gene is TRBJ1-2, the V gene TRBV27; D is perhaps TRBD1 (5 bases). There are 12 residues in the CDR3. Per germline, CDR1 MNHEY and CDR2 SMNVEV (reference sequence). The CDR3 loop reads CAARRPGTGYTF. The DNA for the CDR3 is TGTGCAGCACGACGCCCCGGGACTGGCTACACCTTC.

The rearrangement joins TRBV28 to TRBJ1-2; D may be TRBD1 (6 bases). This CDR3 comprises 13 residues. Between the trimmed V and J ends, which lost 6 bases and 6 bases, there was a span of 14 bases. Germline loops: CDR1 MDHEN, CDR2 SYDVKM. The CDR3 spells CASSRGQSDGYTF. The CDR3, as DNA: TGTGCCAGCAGCCGTGGACAGTCCGATGGCTACACCTTC.

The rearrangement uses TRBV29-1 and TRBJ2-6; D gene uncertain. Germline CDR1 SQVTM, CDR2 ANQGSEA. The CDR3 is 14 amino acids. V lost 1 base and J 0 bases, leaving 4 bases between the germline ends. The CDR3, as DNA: TGCAGCGTTGAAGTGAACTCTGGGGCCAACGTCCTGACTTTC. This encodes CSVEVNSGANVLTF. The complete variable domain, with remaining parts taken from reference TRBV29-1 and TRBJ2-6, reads SAVISQKPSRDICQRGTSLTIQCQVDSQVTMMFWYRQQPGQSLTLIATANQGSEATYESGFVIDKFPISRPNLTFSTLTVSNMSPEDSSIYLCSVEVNSGANVLTFGAGSRLTVL.

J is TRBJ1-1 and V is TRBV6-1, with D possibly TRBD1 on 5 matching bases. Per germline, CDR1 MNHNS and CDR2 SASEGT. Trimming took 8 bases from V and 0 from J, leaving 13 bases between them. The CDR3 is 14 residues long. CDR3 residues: CASGQPGMNTEAFF. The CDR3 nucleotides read TGTGCCAGCGGACAACCTGGGATGAACACTGAAGCTTTCTTT.